This entry is about one T cell receptor (beta chain). Antigen unknown. Germline loops: CDR1 LNHDA, CDR2 SQIVND (reference sequence). This CDR3 is 17 amino acids long. The V gene end was trimmed by 6 bases and the J gene end by 1 base; junction bases not matched to a gene: 8. Using immunoSEQ multiplex PCR, the repertoire was profiled, and TCRdb retains in-frame clones only, with some absent. The sample consists of 45,000 to 60,000 clones, approximately 70% of them appearing once. This specimen comes from a study of vaccination effects on CD4 cells after COVID-19. With more than nine days of culture completed, CD4+ T cells were isolated. Participants were vaccinated with two doses of either the BNT162b2 or mRNA-1273 vaccine. Cultures got half-medium changes with IL-2 on days 3 and 7.

The sample consisted of CD4+ T cells from PBMCs cultured without peptide, taken after COVID-19 vaccination. This clonotype was obtained from a human donor who received a COVID-19 vaccine. The chain uses TRBV19 and TRBJ1-5; 11 bases match TRBD1. The chain's CDR3 is CASRPDRGQRSNQPQHF. Written as DNA, the CDR3 is TGTGCCAGTAGACCGGACAGGGGGCAGCGGAGCAATCAGCCCCAGCATTTT.